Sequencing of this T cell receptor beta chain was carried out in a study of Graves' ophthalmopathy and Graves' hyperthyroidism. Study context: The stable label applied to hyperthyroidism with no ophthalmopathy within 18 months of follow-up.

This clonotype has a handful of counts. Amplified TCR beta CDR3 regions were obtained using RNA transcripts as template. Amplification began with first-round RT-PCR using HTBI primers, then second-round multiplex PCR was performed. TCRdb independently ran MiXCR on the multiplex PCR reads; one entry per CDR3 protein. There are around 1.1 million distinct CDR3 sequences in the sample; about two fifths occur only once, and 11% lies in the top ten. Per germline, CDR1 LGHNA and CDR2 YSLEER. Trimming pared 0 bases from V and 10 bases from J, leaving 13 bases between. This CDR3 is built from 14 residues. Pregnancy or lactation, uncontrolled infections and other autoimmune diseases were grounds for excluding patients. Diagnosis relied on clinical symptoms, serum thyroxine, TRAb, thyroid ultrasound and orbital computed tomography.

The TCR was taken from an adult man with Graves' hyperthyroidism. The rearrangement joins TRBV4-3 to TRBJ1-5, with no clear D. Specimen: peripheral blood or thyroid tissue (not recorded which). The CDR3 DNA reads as TGCGCCAGCAGCCAAGAACCCTCTATCCCTCCCCAGCATTTT. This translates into CASSQEPSIPPQHF.